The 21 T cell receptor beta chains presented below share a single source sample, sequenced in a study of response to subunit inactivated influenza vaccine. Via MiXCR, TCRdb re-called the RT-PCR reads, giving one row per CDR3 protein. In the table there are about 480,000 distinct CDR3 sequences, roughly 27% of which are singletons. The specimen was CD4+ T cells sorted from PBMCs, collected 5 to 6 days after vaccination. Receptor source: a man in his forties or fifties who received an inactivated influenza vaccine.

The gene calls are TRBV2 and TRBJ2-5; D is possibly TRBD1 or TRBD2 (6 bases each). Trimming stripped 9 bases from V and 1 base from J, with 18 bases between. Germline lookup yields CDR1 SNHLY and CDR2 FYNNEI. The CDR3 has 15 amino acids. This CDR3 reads CASGDGGRFQETQYF. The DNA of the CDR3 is TGTGCCAGTGGTGATGGGGGGCGCTTCCAAGAGACCCAGTACTTC.

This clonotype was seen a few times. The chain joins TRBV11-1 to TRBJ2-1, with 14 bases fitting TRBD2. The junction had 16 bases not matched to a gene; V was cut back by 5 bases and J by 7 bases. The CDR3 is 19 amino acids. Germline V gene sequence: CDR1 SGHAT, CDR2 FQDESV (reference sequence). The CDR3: CASSKDYFGTSGRGNEQFF. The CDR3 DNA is TGTGCCAGCAGCAAAGATTACTTCGGGACTAGCGGGAGAGGGAATGAGCAGTTCTTC. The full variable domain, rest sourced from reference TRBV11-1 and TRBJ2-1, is EAEVAQSPRYKITEKSQAVAFWCDPISGHATLYWYRQILGQGPELLVQFQDESVVDDSQLPKDRFSAERLKGVDSTLKIQPAELGDSAMYLCASSKDYFGTSGRGNEQFFGPGTRLTVL.

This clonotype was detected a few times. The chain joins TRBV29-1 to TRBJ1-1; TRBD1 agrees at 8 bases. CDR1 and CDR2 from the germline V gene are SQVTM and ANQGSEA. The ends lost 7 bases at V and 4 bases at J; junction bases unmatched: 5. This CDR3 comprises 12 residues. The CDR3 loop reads CSARGQGTEAFF. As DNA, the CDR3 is TGCAGCGCCCGTGGACAGGGCACTGAAGCTTTCTTT.

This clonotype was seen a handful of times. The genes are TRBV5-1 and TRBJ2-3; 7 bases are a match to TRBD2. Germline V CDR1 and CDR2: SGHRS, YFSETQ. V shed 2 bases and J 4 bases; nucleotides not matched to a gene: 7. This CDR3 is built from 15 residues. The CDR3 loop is CASSFSGGRADTQYF. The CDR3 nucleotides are TGCGCCAGCAGCTTTTCGGGGGGAAGGGCAGATACGCAGTATTTT.

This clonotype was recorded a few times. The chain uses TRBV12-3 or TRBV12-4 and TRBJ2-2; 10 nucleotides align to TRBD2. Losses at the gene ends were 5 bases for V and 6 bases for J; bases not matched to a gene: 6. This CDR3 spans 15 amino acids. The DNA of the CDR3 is TGTGCCAGCAGTGCTAGCGGGAGTAACCCCGGGGAGCTGTTTTTT. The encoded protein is CASSASGSNPGELFF.

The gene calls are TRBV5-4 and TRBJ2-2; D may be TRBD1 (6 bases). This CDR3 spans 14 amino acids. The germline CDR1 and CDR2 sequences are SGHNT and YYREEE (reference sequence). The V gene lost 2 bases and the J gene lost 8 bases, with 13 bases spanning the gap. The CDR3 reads CASSFGDRLGELFF. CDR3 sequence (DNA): TGTGCCAGCAGCTTCGGCGACAGGCTGGGGGAGCTGTTTTTT.

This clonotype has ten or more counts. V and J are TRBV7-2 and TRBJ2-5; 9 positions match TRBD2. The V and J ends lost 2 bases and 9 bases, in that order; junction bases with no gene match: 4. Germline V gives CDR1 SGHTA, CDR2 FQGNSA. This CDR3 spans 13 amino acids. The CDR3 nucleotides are TGTGCCAGCAGCTTACCGGGACTAGCCTCCCAGTACTTC. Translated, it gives CASSLPGLASQYF.

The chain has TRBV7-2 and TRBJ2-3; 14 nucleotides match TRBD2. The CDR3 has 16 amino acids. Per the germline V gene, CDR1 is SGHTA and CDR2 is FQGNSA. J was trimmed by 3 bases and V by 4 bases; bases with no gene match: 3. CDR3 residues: CASSSTSGRVTDTQYF. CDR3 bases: TGTGCCAGCAGCTCGACTAGCGGGAGGGTTACAGATACGCAGTATTTT.

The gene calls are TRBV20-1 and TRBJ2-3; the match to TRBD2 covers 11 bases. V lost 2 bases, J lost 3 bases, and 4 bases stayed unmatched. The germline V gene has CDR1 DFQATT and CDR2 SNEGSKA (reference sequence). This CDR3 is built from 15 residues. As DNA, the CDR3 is TGCAGTGCTAGAACACTAGCGGGAGATACAGATACGCAGTATTTT. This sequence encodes CSARTLAGDTDTQYF.

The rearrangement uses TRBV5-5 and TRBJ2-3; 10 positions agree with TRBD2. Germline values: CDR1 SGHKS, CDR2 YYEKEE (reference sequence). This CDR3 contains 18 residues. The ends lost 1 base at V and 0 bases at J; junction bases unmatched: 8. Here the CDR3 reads CASSLPQLAGRSTDTQYF. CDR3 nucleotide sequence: TGTGCCAGCAGCTTGCCCCAACTAGCGGGGAGAAGCACAGATACGCAGTATTTT.

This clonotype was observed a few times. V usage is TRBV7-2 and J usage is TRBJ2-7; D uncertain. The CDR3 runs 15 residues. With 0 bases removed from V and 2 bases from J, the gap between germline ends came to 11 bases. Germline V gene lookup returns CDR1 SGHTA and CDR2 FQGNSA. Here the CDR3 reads CASSLAYGATYEQYF. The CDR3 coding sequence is TGTGCCAGCAGCTTAGCGTACGGAGCTACCTACGAGCAGTACTTC.

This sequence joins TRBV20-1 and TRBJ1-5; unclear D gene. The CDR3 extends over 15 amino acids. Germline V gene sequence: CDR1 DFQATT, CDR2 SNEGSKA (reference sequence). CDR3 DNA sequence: TGCAGCGCAAGGGAGAGTTGGTATAGCAATCAGCCCCAGCATTTT. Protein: CSARESWYSNQPQHF.

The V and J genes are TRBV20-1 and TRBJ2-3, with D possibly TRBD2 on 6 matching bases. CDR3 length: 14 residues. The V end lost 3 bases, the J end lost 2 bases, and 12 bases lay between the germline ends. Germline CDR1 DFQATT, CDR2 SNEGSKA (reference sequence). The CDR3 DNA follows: TGCAGTGCTAGTGCGGGACCGCACACAGATACGCAGTATTTT. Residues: CSASAGPHTDTQYF.

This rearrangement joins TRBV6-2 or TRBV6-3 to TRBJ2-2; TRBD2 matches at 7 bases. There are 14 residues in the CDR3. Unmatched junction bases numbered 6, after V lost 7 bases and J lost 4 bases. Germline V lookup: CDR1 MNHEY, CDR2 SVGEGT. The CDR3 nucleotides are TGTGCCAGCAATCCGGGAGGCTCCACCGGGGAGCTGTTTTTT. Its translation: CASNPGGSTGELFF.

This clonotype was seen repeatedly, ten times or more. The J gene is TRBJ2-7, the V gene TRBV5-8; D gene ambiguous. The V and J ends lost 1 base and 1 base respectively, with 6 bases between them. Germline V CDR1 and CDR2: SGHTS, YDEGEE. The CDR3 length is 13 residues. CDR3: CASSLKESYEQYF. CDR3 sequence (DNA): TGTGCCAGCAGCTTGAAGGAGTCCTACGAGCAGTACTTC.

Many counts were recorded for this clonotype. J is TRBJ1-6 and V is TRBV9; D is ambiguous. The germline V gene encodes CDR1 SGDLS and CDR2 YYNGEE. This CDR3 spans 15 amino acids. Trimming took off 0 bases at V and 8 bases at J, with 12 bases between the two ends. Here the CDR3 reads CASSVGPGYDSPLHF. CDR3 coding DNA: TGTGCCAGCAGCGTAGGCCCGGGCTACGATTCACCCCTCCACTTT.

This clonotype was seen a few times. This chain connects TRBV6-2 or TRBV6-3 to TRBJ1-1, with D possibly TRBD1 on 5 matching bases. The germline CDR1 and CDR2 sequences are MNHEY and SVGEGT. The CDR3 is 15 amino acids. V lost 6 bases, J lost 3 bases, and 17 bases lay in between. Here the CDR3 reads CASRSTTAKDTEAFF. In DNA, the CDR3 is TGTGCCAGCAGGAGCACGACAGCAAAGGACACTGAAGCTTTCTTT.

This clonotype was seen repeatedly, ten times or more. The CDR3 reads CASSRGQGPPLETQYF. The CDR3 coding sequence is TGTGCCAGCAGTCGGGGACAGGGGCCCCCGTTGGAGACCCAGTACTTC. The genes are TRBV27 and TRBJ2-5; 10 bases fit TRBD1. The CDR3 is 16 residues long. The germline gives CDR1 MNHEY, CDR2 SMNVEV (reference sequence). V was clipped by 5 bases and J by 5 bases; unmatched bases: 11.

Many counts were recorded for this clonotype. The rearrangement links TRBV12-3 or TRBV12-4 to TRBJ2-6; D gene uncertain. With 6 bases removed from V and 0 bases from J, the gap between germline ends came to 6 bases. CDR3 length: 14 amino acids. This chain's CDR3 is CASSRTSGANVLTF. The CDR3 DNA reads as TGTGCCAGCAGCCGCACCTCTGGGGCCAACGTCCTGACTTTC.

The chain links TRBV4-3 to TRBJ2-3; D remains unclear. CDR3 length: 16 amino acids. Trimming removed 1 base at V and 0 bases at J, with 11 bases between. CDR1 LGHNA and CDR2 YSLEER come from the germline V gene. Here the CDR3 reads CASSQGAIHSTDTQYF. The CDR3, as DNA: TGCGCCAGCAGCCAAGGCGCGATCCATAGCACAGATACGCAGTATTTT.

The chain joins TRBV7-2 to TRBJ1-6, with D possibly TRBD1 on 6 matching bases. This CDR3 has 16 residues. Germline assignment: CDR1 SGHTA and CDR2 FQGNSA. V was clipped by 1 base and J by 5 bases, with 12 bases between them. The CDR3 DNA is TGTGCCAGCAGCTTAGAGGGGGGAAGAAATAATTCACCCCTCCACTTT. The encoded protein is CASSLEGGRNNSPLHF.